This is a list of T cell receptor beta chains from one sample in a study of breast tumors, draining lymph nodes, adjacent tissues. One entry per CDR3 protein, called by TCRdb with MiXCR from the multiplex PCR reads. Of fewer than 300,000 distinct CDR3 sequences in the sample, approximately 29% are singletons; the top ten hold around 1.5%. Specimen: axillary lymph node tissue. All receptors come from a female donor with breast cancer. Some clones in this sample may be carry-over from other donors' samples. The conserved cysteine and the conserved F or W are not part of the CDR3 here. Fields, in order: J gene, CDR3 length, V gene, CDR3 protein.

TRBJ2-7,10,TRBV29-1,SVGISQREQY
TRBJ2-3,15,TRBV7-9,ASRAGTSKSYTDAQY
TRBJ1-2,11,TRBV6-4,ASSTEGKGNYT
TRBJ2-7,13,TRBV7-9,ASSLGQGRAYEQY
TRBJ1-1,12,TRBV11-2,ASSLGGGSTEAF
TRBJ2-7,14,TRBV18,ASSSTGTGTSYEQY
TRBJ2-7,12,TRBV7-9,ASSRGLVSYEQY
TRBJ1-3,12,TRBV12-3/TRBV12-4,ASSLRGAGNTIY
TRBJ1-3,14,TRBV5-6,ASSQTGVRSGNTVY
TRBJ2-5,11,TRBV12-3/TRBV12-4,ASRSSGVGTQY
TRBJ2-5,14,TRBV20-1,SARMQRRQGRETQY
TRBJ2-2,16,TRBV7-2,ASRLTQTRTPIGGELF
TRBJ2-3,10,TRBV20-1,SLAGVTDTQY
TRBJ2-3,13,TRBV7-9,ASRKTSSPTDTQY
TRBJ1-1,12,TRBV6-1,ASSEMGGNTEAF
TRBJ2-3,12,TRBV13,ASSPQGSPDTQY
TRBJ2-1,10,TRBV12-3/TRBV12-4,ASGPAYNEQF
TRBJ1-5,13,TRBV7-8,ASSLEGRGYQPQH
TRBJ1-1,10,TRBV12-3/TRBV12-4,ASSSAGTEAF
TRBJ2-7,13,TRBV14,ASSPGLGWSYEQY
TRBJ2-1,15,TRBV5-5,ASSPRATSGRANEQF
TRBJ1-1,12,TRBV19,ASSPNRGGIEAF
TRBJ2-7,18,TRBV20-1,SARDLASRLAGGWVDEQY
TRBJ2-3,13,TRBV12-3/TRBV12-4,ASSFTRAAQDTQY
TRBJ1-3,14,TRBV28,ASSFPDRDSGNTIY
TRBJ2-2,12,TRBV7-6,ASSSGTNTGELF
TRBJ2-3,10,TRBV6-5,ACKTVTDTQC
TRBJ2-3,17,TRBV3-1,ASSQEELGSGISTDTQY
TRBJ2-3,12,TRBV20-1,NARGGRGRDTQY
TRBJ2-5,9,TRBV20-1,SARQGETQY
TRBJ1-3,15,TRBV7-8,ASSPRPGQGATDTIY
TRBJ2-2,12,TRBV19,ASRGAGVIGELF
TRBJ2-2,14,TRBV12-3/TRBV12-4,ASSFSPRSSTGELF